This TCR beta chain emerged from a study of CD8 T cells in ankylosing spondylitis. Generation of TCR beta libraries employed quantitative 5'-RACE incorporating molecular barcodes. From the 5' RACE reads, TCRdb called clonotypes with MiXCR, one entry per CDR3 protein. The sample shows around 23,000 distinct CDR3 sequences, roughly a sixth of them seen only once. Study-level points and caveats: There were earlier reports of some motif variants in reactive arthritis synovial fluid and blood. Disease-linked clones, CD8+, were relatively rare in peripheral blood. The study identified a TCR beta motif of eight highly homologous variants that appeared characteristic of ankylosing spondylitis blood.

Per the germline V gene, CDR1 is SQVTM and CDR2 is ANQGSEA. The length of the CDR3 is 16 residues. V dropped 8 bases and J dropped 4; count of bases not matched to a gene: 17. The sample holds a few counts of this clonotype. Its specificity is not known. The J gene is TRBJ2-5, the V gene TRBV29-1, with 9 nucleotides matching TRBD1. The clonotype comes from a male donor with ankylosing spondylitis or in good health (not recorded which). Sequencing was done on a sample of blood. The DNA of the CDR3 is TGCAGCTCTGGGGGAAGGGGACAGGGCTCGGGAGAGACCCAGTACTTC. Translation: CSSGGRGQGSGETQYF.